This is a list of T cell receptor beta chains from one sample in a study of graft-versus-host responses after intestinal transplantation. The protocol was immunoSEQ multiplex PCR, while the TCRdb copy is restricted to in-frame clones and leaves out a portion. The sample records some 22,000 clones, more than 90% being singletons. This specimen was PBMCs, taken roughly 38 days after intestinal transplant. Receptor source: a human patient who received an intestinal transplant, so some T cells may come from the graft donor. Both conserved end residues are part of each CDR3. Fields, in order: J gene, D gene, clone size, V gene, CDR3 protein, CDR3 DNA. A D gene is named only where the DNA matches it firmly. Part of the rows lack a size; the others show once, few, many or a class for expanded clones.

j_gene: TRBJ2-3; d_gene: .; abundance: .; v_gene: TRBV28; CDR3aa: CASSHHSPSTDTQYF; CDR3nt: TGTGCCAGCAGCCACCATTCTCCATCTACAGATACGCAGTATTTT
j_gene: TRBJ2-5; d_gene: TRBD2; abundance: .; v_gene: TRBV28; CDR3aa: CASSTSGRRAETQYF; CDR3nt: TGTGCCAGCAGTACTAGCGGGAGAAGGGCAGAGACCCAGTACTTC
j_gene: TRBJ2-7; d_gene: .; abundance: .; v_gene: TRBV28; CDR3aa: CASSLCFFRCEQYF; CDR3nt: TGTGCCAGCAGTTTATGCTTTTTCCGTTGCGAGCAGTACTTC
j_gene: TRBJ2-7; d_gene: .; abundance: .; v_gene: TRBV11-1; CDR3aa: CASSHVGWAYEQYF; CDR3nt: TGTGCCAGCAGCCACGTCGGGTGGGCCTACGAGCAGTACTTC
j_gene: TRBJ2-6; d_gene: .; abundance: .; v_gene: TRBV5-1; CDR3aa: CASSQGRQGPSGANVLTF; CDR3nt: TGCGCCAGCAGCCAGGGGAGGCAGGGGCCCTCTGGGGCCAACGTCCTGACTTTC
j_gene: TRBJ2-1; d_gene: TRBD2; abundance: once; v_gene: TRBV19; CDR3aa: CASSIWLAGGQEQFF; CDR3nt: TGTGCCAGTAGTATTTGGCTAGCGGGAGGACAGGAGCAGTTCTTC
j_gene: TRBJ2-2; d_gene: TRBD1; abundance: .; v_gene: TRBV25-1; CDR3aa: CASPTSQGFGGELFF; CDR3nt: TGTGCCAGCCCTACATCACAGGGGTTTGGCGGGGAGCTGTTTTTT
j_gene: TRBJ1-5; d_gene: .; abundance: .; v_gene: TRBV19; CDR3aa: CASSIGNSPSPNQPQHF; CDR3nt: TGTGCCAGTAGTATAGGAAACTCCCCATCCCCCAATCAGCCCCAGCATTTT
j_gene: TRBJ2-5; d_gene: TRBD1; abundance: .; v_gene: TRBV7-9; CDR3aa: CASSPDRAQETQYF; CDR3nt: TGTGCCAGCAGCCCAGACAGGGCCCAAGAGACCCAGTACTTC
j_gene: TRBJ2-2; d_gene: .; abundance: .; v_gene: TRBV18; CDR3aa: CASSLETRAGELFF; CDR3nt: TGTGCCAGCTCACTCGAAACCCGGGCCGGGGAGCTGTTTTTT
j_gene: TRBJ1-3; d_gene: .; abundance: .; v_gene: TRBV4-1; CDR3aa: CASRLRTVSGNTIYF; CDR3nt: TGCGCCAGCAGACTTAGGACCGTCTCTGGAAACACCATATATTTT
j_gene: TRBJ2-7; d_gene: TRBD2; abundance: .; v_gene: TRBV15; CDR3aa: CATSRGGGASYEQYF; CDR3nt: TGTGCCACCAGCAGAGGGGGAGGGGCCTCCTACGAGCAGTACTTC
j_gene: TRBJ2-1; d_gene: TRBD2; abundance: .; v_gene: TRBV6-5; CDR3aa: CASSYSLAGGPNEQFF; CDR3nt: TGTGCCAGCAGTTACTCGCTAGCGGGAGGTCCTAATGAGCAGTTCTTC
j_gene: TRBJ1-1; d_gene: .; abundance: .; v_gene: TRBV4-3; CDR3aa: CASRRIPPMRNTEAFF; CDR3nt: TGCGCCAGCAGACGGATCCCCCCCATGAGGAACACTGAAGCTTTCTTT
j_gene: TRBJ2-1; d_gene: .; abundance: .; v_gene: TRBV10-3; CDR3aa: CAIKEGEILNEQFF; CDR3nt: TGTGCCATCAAAGAGGGCGAGATATTGAATGAGCAGTTCTTC
j_gene: TRBJ1-2; d_gene: .; abundance: .; v_gene: TRBV4-2; CDR3aa: CASSQEGVYGYTF; CDR3nt: TGTGCCAGCAGCCAAGAGGGGGTCTATGGCTACACCTTC
j_gene: TRBJ2-1; d_gene: .; abundance: .; v_gene: TRBV2; CDR3aa: CASSEGRGSYNEQFF; CDR3nt: TGTGCCAGCAGTGAGGGCAGGGGTTCATACAATGAGCAGTTCTTC